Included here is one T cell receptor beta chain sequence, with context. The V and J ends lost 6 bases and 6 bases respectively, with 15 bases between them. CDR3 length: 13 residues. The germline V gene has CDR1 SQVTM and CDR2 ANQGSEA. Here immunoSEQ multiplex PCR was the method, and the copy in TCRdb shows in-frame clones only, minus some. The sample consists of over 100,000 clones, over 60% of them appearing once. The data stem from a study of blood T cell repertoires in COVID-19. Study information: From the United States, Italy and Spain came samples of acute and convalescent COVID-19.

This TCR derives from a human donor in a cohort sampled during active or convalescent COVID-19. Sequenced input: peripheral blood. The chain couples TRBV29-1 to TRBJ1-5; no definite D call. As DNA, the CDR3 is TGCAGCGTATCCGAAGTTTATAGTCAGCCCCAGCATTTT. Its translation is CSVSEVYSQPQHF.